The 23 T cell receptor beta chains below all came from one sample that was sequenced in a study of cytomegalovirus exposure and HLA in healthy donors. PCR amplification relied on 60 Vbeta primers (plus 13 Jbeta primers). Generated by immunoSEQ multiplex PCR, the TCRdb table keeps only in-frame clones and is missing some. The table has about 140,000 clones, around 87% seen once. The material sequenced was PBMCs. The receptors derive from a woman in her 30s in good health and CMV-seronegative.

This rearrangement joins TRBV19 to TRBJ2-1, with 10 bases matching TRBD2. The junction had 6 bases not matched to a gene; V was cut back by 7 bases and J by 3 bases. The germline V gene encodes CDR1 LNHDA and CDR2 SQIVND (reference sequence). The CDR3 has 15 residues. The CDR3 nucleotides are TGTGCCAGTAACACCGGGACTAGCGTCTACAATGAGCAGTTCTTC. It is translated as CASNTGTSVYNEQFF.

V gene TRBV5-4 combines with J gene TRBJ1-3; no definite D call. The germline V gene has CDR1 SGHNT and CDR2 YYREEE (reference sequence). This CDR3 contains 15 residues. V lost 9 bases to trimming and J lost 3 bases, with 19 bases between them. The DNA of the CDR3 is TGTGCCATGGAATGGAGGGCTTCTGGTGGAAACACCATATATTTT. Protein: CAMEWRASGGNTIYF. Looking up the rest from reference TRBV5-4 and TRBJ1-3 gives the full variable domain: ETGVTQSPTHLIKTRGQQVTLRCSSQSGHNTVSWYQQALGQGPQFIFQYYREEENGRGNFPPRFSGLQFPNYSSELNVNALELDDSALYLCAMEWRASGGNTIYFGEGSWLTVV.

The chain joins TRBV7-2 to TRBJ1-2; 7 bases align to TRBD1. Germline loops: CDR1 SGHTA, CDR2 FQGNSA. The CDR3 has 12 amino acids. V lost 5 bases to trimming and J lost 10 bases; unmatched junction nucleotides: 7. As DNA, the CDR3 is TGTGCCAGCAGCGCCCAGACAGGGTACTACACCTTC. It specifies CASSAQTGYYTF.

This rearrangement joins TRBV28 to TRBJ1-2; TRBD1 matches 8 bases. The V segment lost 5 bases and the J segment 6 bases; nucleotides outside the gene matches: 11. The CDR3 extends over 15 amino acids. Germline lookup yields CDR1 MDHEN and CDR2 SYDVKM. In DNA form, the CDR3 reads TGTGCCAGCAGTCTCCTCGGATCGGGACAGGATGGCTACACCTTC. Translation gives CASSLLGSGQDGYTF.

This chain links TRBV2 with TRBJ1-5; D perhaps matches TRBD1 (5 bases). The CDR3 totals 14 residues. Trimming shortened V by 1 base and J by 3 bases, and 7 bases separated the two germline ends. Germline CDR1 is SNHLY and CDR2 is FYNNEI. The CDR3 DNA reads TGTGCCAGCAGTGAAGGACAGATCAATCAGCCCCAGCATTTT. Translated: CASSEGQINQPQHF.

This clone was seen just once. The CDR3 nucleotides read TGTGCCAGTAGTCGGGGGGATTTCGGGGAGCTGTTTTTT. It encodes CASSRGDFGELFF. The V and J genes are TRBV19 and TRBJ2-2; 7 bases fit TRBD2. CDR1 is LNHDA and CDR2 is SQIVND in the germline V gene (reference sequence). This CDR3 region has 13 residues. The J segment lost 7 bases and the V segment lost 5 bases, leaving 4 bases of the junction unmatched.

This clone has a handful of counts. The J gene is TRBJ1-5, the V gene TRBV6-6; D gene uncertain. V was trimmed by 10 bases and J by 3 bases, leaving 13 bases between them. This CDR3 region has 13 residues. Germline values: CDR1 MNHNY, CDR2 SVGAGI (reference sequence). The CDR3 DNA sequence: TGTGCCACCAGAAACAGTTACAATCAGCCCCAGCATTTT. Protein: CATRNSYNQPQHF.

Comments on this clone: An end of the junction does not agree with germline; a read error may underlie this. The chain links TRBV4-3 to TRBJ2-5; D is perhaps TRBD1 or TRBD2 (6 bases each). The last part of the DNA fits TRBJ2-7 better; the J call may be wrong. The CDR3 covers 14 residues. Germline CDR1 reads LGHNA; CDR2 reads YSLEER. CDR3 amino acids: CASSQGGPAYEQYF. CDR3 bases: TGCGCCAGCAGTCAAGGGGGGCCAGCCTACGAGCAGTACTTC.

This chain uses TRBV9 with TRBJ2-1, with TRBD2 identical over 8 bases. Germline values: CDR1 SGDLS, CDR2 YYNGEE. Germline trimming cut 0 bases from V and 5 bases from J; bases unmatched to any gene: 7. CDR3 length: 16 amino acids. For the CDR3, the DNA is TGTGCCAGCAGCGTAGTGGAGCGGGGGACCCACAATGAGCAGTTCTTC. This encodes CASSVVERGTHNEQFF. Using reference TRBV9 and TRBJ2-1 for the parts outside the CDR3, the full variable domain is DSGVTQTPKHLITATGQRVTLRCSPRSGDLSVYWYQQSLDQGLQFLIQYYNGEERAKGNILERFSAQQFPDLHSELNLSSLELGDSALYFCASSVVERGTHNEQFFGPGTRLTVL.

This chain links TRBV7-2 with TRBJ1-1; no definite D call. The CDR3 loop spans 14 amino acids. Per germline, CDR1 SGHTA and CDR2 FQGNSA. Trimming shortened V by 3 bases and J by 0 bases, and 8 bases separated the two germline ends. CDR3 region: CASSFVLMNTEAFF. The CDR3 nucleotides read TGTGCCAGCAGCTTTGTACTCATGAACACTGAAGCTTTCTTT.

This chain links TRBV10-3 with TRBJ2-3, with a weak D call TRBD1 (6 bases). This CDR3 contains 15 residues. Per germline, CDR1 ENHRY and CDR2 SYGVKD. V lost 2 bases, J lost 0 bases, and 9 bases lay in between. The CDR3 sequence is CAISEATGSTDTQYF. In DNA, the CDR3 is TGTGCCATCAGTGAGGCGACAGGTAGCACAGATACGCAGTATTTT.

This chain connects TRBV4-1 to TRBJ1-1; weak D call: TRBD1 (6 bases). V dropped 3 bases and J dropped 4 bases, with 12 bases sitting between them. Germline V gene sequence: CDR1 MGHRA, CDR2 YSYEKL. The CDR3 loop spans 14 amino acids. The CDR3 bases are TGCGCCAGCAGCCAGGGGGCAAGGGTCACTGAAGCTTTCTTT. Translation: CASSQGARVTEAFF.

The chain recombines TRBV7-8 with TRBJ1-4; TRBD1 might be the D (5 bases). The CDR3 covers 17 residues. Trimming shortened V by 4 bases and J by 3 bases, and 18 bases separated the two germline ends. Looked up from germline, CDR1 is SGHVS and CDR2 is FQNEAQ. CDR3 sequence (DNA): TGTGCCAGCAGCTCAGGGAGAGGGAGGTACTCTAATGAAAAACTGTTTTTT. This encodes CASSSGRGRYSNEKLFF.

The chain is built from TRBV4-3 and TRBJ2-5; D uncertain. Looked up from germline, CDR1 is LGHNA and CDR2 is YSLEER. CDR3 size: 14 residues. The V gene lost 0 bases and the J gene lost 1 base, with 6 bases spanning the gap. The CDR3 is CASSQDQFQETQYF. As DNA, the CDR3 is TGCGCCAGCAGCCAAGACCAGTTCCAAGAGACCCAGTACTTC.

The V gene is TRBV28, the J gene TRBJ2-7; 10 nucleotides match TRBD2. CDR1 and CDR2 (germline): MDHEN, SYDVKM. V was pared by 7 bases and J by 4 bases, with 13 bases of the junction left unmatched. This CDR3 is 16 amino acids long. The CDR3 bases are TGTGCCAGCACTGACGAGACTAGCGGGTTAAAGTACGAGCAGTACTTC. It specifies CASTDETSGLKYEQYF.

This chain uses TRBV9 with TRBJ1-5, with TRBD1 identical over 7 bases. Germline V gene data show CDR1 as SGDLS and CDR2 as YYNGEE. The J segment lost 9 bases and the V segment lost 3 bases, leaving 6 bases of the junction unmatched. The CDR3 has 13 residues. The DNA of the CDR3 is TGTGCCAGCAGCGCCATGGGACAGTGGCCCCAGCATTTT. Translating gives CASSAMGQWPQHF. The full variable domain, its missing parts supplied by reference TRBV9 and TRBJ1-5, is DSGVTQTPKHLITATGQRVTLRCSPRSGDLSVYWYQQSLDQGLQFLIQYYNGEERAKGNILERFSAQQFPDLHSELNLSSLELGDSALYFCASSAMGQWPQHFGDGTRLSIL.

The CDR3 DNA reads as TGCGCCAGCAGCTTGGAACTAAGCTCCTATAATTCACCCCTCCACTTT. Translated, it gives CASSLELSSYNSPLHF. The chain carries TRBV5-1 and TRBJ1-6; D uncertain. Germline assignment: CDR1 SGHRS and CDR2 YFSETQ. The germline V and J ends were trimmed by 0 bases and 0 bases, with 7 bases remaining between them. The CDR3 loop spans 16 amino acids.

This chain connects TRBV28 to TRBJ1-1; 7 nucleotides match TRBD1. The CDR3 is made up of 18 amino acids. Germline loops: CDR1 MDHEN, CDR2 SYDVKM. The junction had 16 bases not matched to a gene; V was cut back by 6 bases and J by 0 bases. This CDR3 is CASSFTSWDRPLNTEAFF. In DNA, the CDR3 is TGTGCCAGCAGCTTCACTTCTTGGGACAGACCCTTGAACACTGAAGCTTTCTTT.

The chain uses TRBV19 and TRBJ1-5; 7 bases agree with TRBD1. Looked up from germline, CDR1 is LNHDA and CDR2 is SQIVND (reference sequence). CDR3 length: 14 residues. The V segment lost 9 bases and the J segment 4 bases; nucleotides outside the gene matches: 9. The CDR3 DNA follows: TGTGCCAGCTCAAGGGGGCTCACGAATCAGCCCCAGCATTTT. Its translation is CASSRGLTNQPQHF.

The chain is built from TRBV6-1 and TRBJ1-5; 8 nucleotides match TRBD1. V dropped 4 bases and J dropped 4; count of bases not matched to a gene: 6. The CDR3 loop spans 15 amino acids. Germline V gene lookup returns CDR1 MNHNS and CDR2 SASEGT. CDR3 in amino acids: CASSGIQGANQPQHF. CDR3 in DNA: TGTGCCAGCAGTGGAATTCAGGGGGCGAATCAGCCCCAGCATTTT.

The DNA of the CDR3 is TGTGCCATCAGTGAGTCGGGAGGTAGCGGGAGAGGGGCCTACAATGAGCAGTTCTTC. Translation: CAISESGGSGRGAYNEQFF. The chain employs TRBV10-3 and TRBJ2-1; 9 bases map to TRBD2. J lost 2 bases, V lost 0 bases, and 11 bases had no gene match. The length of the CDR3 is 19 residues. The germline V gene encodes CDR1 ENHRY and CDR2 SYGVKD.

The CDR3 loop is CASSLDLGGRGDTQYF. CDR3 nucleotide sequence: TGTGCCAGCAGCTTGGATCTGGGGGGGCGGGGAGATACGCAGTATTTT. The V call is TRBV5-6, the J call TRBJ2-3; possible D gene TRBD2, 7 bases. CDR3 length equals 16 residues. Germline V gene lookup returns CDR1 SGHDT and CDR2 YYEEEE. V lost 0 bases and J 5 bases, leaving 16 bases between the germline ends.

This clone was found once. The chain is built from TRBV27 and TRBJ2-7, with D unresolved. The CDR3 totals 13 residues. Germline V CDR1 and CDR2: MNHEY, SMNVEV (reference sequence). V was pared by 4 bases and J by 2 bases, with 9 bases between. Here the CDR3 DNA reads TGTGCCAGCAGTTACTCTAAGACCTACGAGCAGTACTTC. Translating it yields CASSYSKTYEQYF.